Shown below are 32 T cell receptor beta chains from a single sample sequenced in a study of blood T cell repertoires in COVID-19. The data were produced by immunoSEQ multiplex PCR, yet TCRdb's version contains in-frame clones alone and is incomplete. The sample has about 180,000 clones, approximately 80% seen once. Sequencing input: PBMCs or T cells enriched from blood (not recorded which). These receptors were collected from a man aged 50-59 years who had recovered from COVID-19.

The genes are TRBV28 and TRBJ1-2; 11 bases align to TRBD1. The J segment lost 5 bases and the V segment lost 3 bases, leaving 5 bases of the junction unmatched. The germline CDR1 and CDR2 sequences are MDHEN and SYDVKM. The CDR3 totals 15 residues. DNA for the CDR3: TGTGCCAGCAGTTTCTCGGACAGGGGGCTATATGGCTACACCTTC. This sequence encodes CASSFSDRGLYGYTF.

The chain combines TRBV28 with TRBJ1-4; perhaps TRBD1 as D (6 bases). Per germline, CDR1 MDHEN and CDR2 SYDVKM. The CDR3 contains 15 residues. Trimming left V 2 bases short and J 7 bases short, with 14 bases between. CDR3 DNA: TGTGCCAGCAGTTTAGCGGGGGCTAGGTTTGAAAAACTGTTTTTT. This sequence encodes CASSLAGARFEKLFF.

The chain joins TRBV7-9 to TRBJ1-2; TRBD1 matches at 7 bases. V lost 1 base to trimming and J lost 0 bases; unmatched junction nucleotides: 2. The CDR3 is 15 amino acids. CDR1 and CDR2 (germline): SEHNR, FQNEAQ (reference sequence). The DNA for the CDR3 is TGTGCCAGCAGCTTAGGGACAGGCCCTAACTATGGCTACACCTTC. Translation: CASSLGTGPNYGYTF.

This clone appeared a single time. The chain is built from TRBV4-1 and TRBJ2-5, with 7 bases identical to TRBD2. The junction had 10 bases not matched to a gene; V was cut back by 1 base and J by 5 bases. Germline assignment: CDR1 MGHRA and CDR2 YSYEKL. This CDR3 is 16 amino acids long. CDR3 amino acids: CASSQGTAGEWETQYF. The CDR3 nucleotides are TGCGCCAGCAGCCAAGGGACTGCGGGGGAGTGGGAGACCCAGTACTTC.

J is TRBJ1-1 and V is TRBV5-6; 9 bases are shared with TRBD1. CDR3 length equals 15 residues. Germline CDR1 reads SGHDT; CDR2 reads YYEEEE. Unmatched junction bases numbered 7, after V lost 2 bases and J lost 5 bases. The CDR3 nucleotides read TGTGCCAGCAGCTTTCGACAGGGGGAAGGTACTGAAGCTTTCTTT. Its translation: CASSFRQGEGTEAFF.

The CDR3 DNA reads as TGTGCCAGCAGGGACAGGGAGACAACAGATACGCAGTATTTT. It encodes CASRDRETTDTQYF. V usage is TRBV25-1 and J usage is TRBJ2-3; 8 bases are shared with TRBD1. Losses at the gene ends were 6 bases for V and 3 bases for J; bases not matched to a gene: 5. The CDR3 spans 14 residues. Germline V gene lookup returns CDR1 MGHDK and CDR2 SYGVNS. Looking up the rest from reference TRBV25-1 and TRBJ2-3 gives the full variable domain: EADIYQTPRYLVIGTGKKITLECSQTMGHDKMYWYQQDPGMELHLIHYSYGVNSTEKGDLSSESTVSRIRTEHFPLTLESARPSHTSQYLCASRDRETTDTQYFGPGTRLTVL.

This clone was counted a few times. The V call is TRBV2, the J call TRBJ1-1; a possible D gene is TRBD1 (5 bases). From germline, CDR1 is SNHLY and CDR2 FYNNEI. The CDR3 loop spans 13 amino acids. Trimming removed 8 bases from V and 4 bases from J, with 14 bases in between. The CDR3 sequence: CASGQDTFTEAFF. Written as DNA, the CDR3 is TGTGCCAGCGGACAAGACACCTTCACTGAAGCTTTCTTT.

CDR3 amino acids: CASSRQVRETQYF. CDR3 bases: TGTGCCAGCAGCCGACAGGTCCGGGAGACCCAGTACTTC. The J gene is TRBJ2-5, the V gene TRBV12-3 or TRBV12-4, with a possible D match to TRBD1 (6 bases). V was clipped by 6 bases and J by 5 bases, with 13 bases between them. CDR3 length equals 13 residues.

In this sample, this clone turned up once. Other nucleotide sequences in the sample specify the same CDR3. The chain employs TRBV27 and TRBJ1-1; 7 bases are a match to TRBD1. This CDR3 region has 13 residues. The germline V gene has CDR1 MNHEY and CDR2 SMNVEV (reference sequence). Trimming removed 6 bases from V and 0 bases from J; junction bases left unmatched: 1. CDR3 region: CASRTGMNTEAFF. The CDR3 nucleotides are TGTGCCAGCAGGACAGGGATGAACACTGAAGCTTTCTTT.

This clone has only one observation. The CDR3: CASSREMMNTEAFF. The CDR3 coding sequence is TGTGCCAGCAGCCGCGAAATGATGAACACTGAAGCTTTCTTT. The J gene is TRBJ1-1, the V gene TRBV11-1; the D is unclear. Trimming pared 5 bases from V and 0 bases from J, leaving 10 bases between. The CDR3 totals 14 residues. From germline, CDR1 is SGHAT and CDR2 FQDESV (reference sequence). The full variable domain, rest sourced from reference TRBV11-1 and TRBJ1-1, is EAEVAQSPRYKITEKSQAVAFWCDPISGHATLYWYRQILGQGPELLVQFQDESVVDDSQLPKDRFSAERLKGVDSTLKIQPAELGDSAMYLCASSREMMNTEAFFGQGTRLTVV.

The rearrangement uses TRBV18 and TRBJ1-4, with 9 bases matching TRBD1. Germline V CDR1 and CDR2: KGHSH, LQKENI. With 5 bases clipped from V and 8 bases from J, the junction kept 6 bases outside the gene matches. The CDR3 is 14 residues long. The CDR3 region is CASSTGTGREKLFF. Here the CDR3 DNA reads TGTGCCAGCTCAACCGGGACAGGGAGGGAAAAACTGTTTTTT.

The V gene is TRBV11-2, the J gene TRBJ1-1, with D hard to call. Germline CDR1 reads SGHAT; CDR2 reads FQNNGV. This CDR3 comprises 14 residues. The germline V and J ends were trimmed by 2 bases and 1 base, with 8 bases remaining between them. CDR3 region: CASSLYQANTEAFF. CDR3 DNA sequence: TGTGCCAGCAGCTTATACCAGGCGAACACTGAAGCTTTCTTT. The whole variable domain, filled in from reference TRBV11-2 and TRBJ1-1, reads EAGVAQSPRYKIIEKRQSVAFWCNPISGHATLYWYQQILGQGPKLLIQFQNNGVVDDSQLPKDRFSAERLKGVDSTLKIQPAKLEDSAVYLCASSLYQANTEAFFGQGTRLTVV.

The chain joins TRBV30 to TRBJ1-1; no firm D call. V was cut by 0 bases and J by 4 bases, with 9 bases left in between. This CDR3 region has 13 residues. CDR1 and CDR2 (germline): GTSNPN, SVGIG (reference sequence). Written as DNA, the CDR3 is TGTGCCTGGAGTGTATATTTGTCCACTGAAGCTTTCTTT. Translating it yields CAWSVYLSTEAFF.

The sample holds one count of this clone. V gene TRBV7-9 combines with J gene TRBJ2-5, with D uncertain. Per germline, CDR1 SEHNR and CDR2 FQNEAQ (reference sequence). The V gene lost 1 base and the J gene lost 5 bases, with 8 bases spanning the gap. The CDR3 contains 13 residues. The CDR3 reads CASSLGAKETQYF. The CDR3 coding sequence is TGTGCCAGCAGCTTAGGGGCAAAGGAGACCCAGTACTTC.

The J gene is TRBJ2-5, the V gene TRBV18; TRBD2 matches at 7 bases. Germline V gene sequence: CDR1 KGHSH, CDR2 LQKENI. This CDR3 has 15 amino acids. V was clipped by 5 bases and J by 3 bases; unmatched bases: 9. Written as DNA, the CDR3 is TGTGCCAGCTCAAACCGGGACTATATAAAAGAGACCCAGTACTTC. It is translated as CASSNRDYIKETQYF.

The gene calls are TRBV19 and TRBJ1-1, with D uncertain. Deletions cut 2 bases from V and 3 bases from J, with 13 bases between. From germline, CDR1 is LNHDA and CDR2 SQIVND (reference sequence). This CDR3 has 15 amino acids. This CDR3 reads CASSIRVSRDTEAFF. The CDR3 bases are TGTGCCAGTAGTATACGGGTGTCGCGGGACACTGAAGCTTTCTTT.

The table lists this clone with a few counts. The genes are TRBV27 and TRBJ2-1; D might be TRBD2 (5 bases). From germline, CDR1 is MNHEY and CDR2 SMNVEV (reference sequence). V gave up 4 bases and J gave up 8 bases, with 12 bases separating them. The CDR3 has 13 amino acids. The CDR3 nucleotides are TGTGCCAGCAGTTCCACGTCGGAGGATGAGCAGTTCTTC. It yields the protein CASSSTSEDEQFF.

This sequence joins TRBV27 and TRBJ1-2; 8 bases line up with TRBD1. The germline V gene has CDR1 MNHEY and CDR2 SMNVEV (reference sequence). V lost 6 bases, J lost 8 bases, and 5 bases stayed unmatched. This CDR3 has 12 residues. This CDR3 is CASRSTGEGYTF. The CDR3, as DNA: TGTGCCAGCAGGTCGACAGGGGAGGGCTACACCTTC.

The chain couples TRBV5-1 to TRBJ2-3, with 9 bases lining up with TRBD1. CDR1 SGHRS and CDR2 YFSETQ come from the germline V gene. The CDR3 is 15 residues long. The V segment lost 4 bases and the J segment 3 bases; nucleotides outside the gene matches: 6. The CDR3 loop is CASSGGQGLTDTQYF. DNA for the CDR3: TGCGCCAGCAGCGGCGGACAGGGGTTGACAGATACGCAGTATTTT.

This clone turned up a few times. V usage is TRBV2 and J usage is TRBJ1-2, with 7 bases fitting TRBD1. Germline CDR1 is SNHLY and CDR2 is FYNNEI. The length of the CDR3 is 15 residues. V dropped 10 bases and J dropped 8; count of bases not matched to a gene: 19. CDR3 protein: CATPQETGLSVGYTF. CDR3 in DNA: TGTGCCACCCCACAGGAGACAGGGTTGTCCGTGGGCTACACCTTC.

The chain recombines TRBV6-1 with TRBJ2-7; tentatively, D is TRBD2 (6 bases). The CDR3 is made up of 15 amino acids. In germline, CDR1 is MNHNS, CDR2 SASEGT. The V end was cut by 0 bases, the J end by 0 bases, with 9 bases between. The CDR3 here is CASSEARGGSYEQYF. Here the CDR3 DNA reads TGTGCCAGCAGTGAAGCGCGGGGCGGCTCCTACGAGCAGTACTTC.

Details on this clone: This is likely a read error, given that the CDR3 carries no conserved phenylalanine or tryptophan at its end. The DNA is left out, because the CDR3 cannot be placed on it with certainty; the CDR3 is given as TCRdb lists it. The V gene is TRBV7-2, the J gene TRBJ2-7; TRBD1 reflects the table's D call only, with no check against the DNA. From its first to its last residue, the CDR3 has 13 amino acids. In germline, CDR1 is SGHTA, CDR2 FQGNSA. The CDR3 loop reads CASSLNGQGTILY.

The V and J genes are TRBV3-1 (or the pseudogene TRBV3-2) and TRBJ1-2, with a tentative D call TRBD1 (6 bases). V lost 4 bases and J 4 bases, leaving 13 bases between the germline ends. CDR3 length: 14 residues. Looked up from germline, CDR1 is LGHDT and CDR2 is YNNKEL (reference sequence). The CDR3 region has the DNA TGTGCCAGCAGCCGCCAGACAGGCCTCTATGGCTACACCTTC. Protein product: CASSRQTGLYGYTF.

The CDR3 DNA follows: TGTGCCAGCTCCCCTCCGGGACAGGGGGCAGGTGGCTACACCTTC. Translated, it gives CASSPPGQGAGGYTF. The V and J genes are TRBV18 and TRBJ1-2; the match to TRBD1 covers 12 bases. V trimming: 6 bases; J trimming: 7 bases; junction bases outside the gene matches: 9. CDR1 and CDR2 from the germline V gene are KGHSH and LQKENI. The CDR3 covers 15 residues. Supplemented by reference TRBV18 and TRBJ1-2, the full variable domain reads NAGVMQNPRHLVRRRGQEARLRCSPMKGHSHVYWYRQLPEEGLKFMVYLQKENIIDESGMPKERFSAEFPKEGPSILRIQQVVRGDSAAYFCASSPPGQGAGGYTFGSGTRLTVV.

This clone came up once. The J gene is TRBJ1-5, the V gene TRBV27; TRBD1 matches at 7 bases. The V gene end was trimmed by 6 bases and the J gene end by 3 bases; junction bases not matched to a gene: 11. Germline CDR1 reads MNHEY; CDR2 reads SMNVEV (reference sequence). This CDR3 comprises 16 residues. The CDR3 is CASSPQGRVLNQPQHF. For the CDR3, the DNA is TGTGCCAGCAGCCCACAGGGGAGAGTTCTCAATCAGCCCCAGCATTTT.

J is TRBJ2-2 and V is TRBV5-6; 12 nucleotides agree with TRBD1. CDR1 and CDR2 from the germline V gene are SGHDT and YYEEEE. V gave up 4 bases and J gave up 9 bases; unmatched junction bases: 10. The CDR3 length is 16 residues. The CDR3 DNA reads as TGTGCCAGCAGCACCAACCCGGGACAGGGGGCGTGGGAGCTGTTTTTT. The encoded protein is CASSTNPGQGAWELFF.

The chain combines TRBV12-3 or TRBV12-4 with TRBJ2-5; no clear D gene. This CDR3 region has 12 residues. V lost 3 bases and J 7 bases, leaving 9 bases between the germline ends. The CDR3 region is CASSFLRGTQYF. The CDR3 coding sequence is TGTGCCAGCAGTTTTCTGCGCGGGACCCAGTACTTC.

This chain links TRBV7-9 with TRBJ2-7; 12 nucleotides agree with TRBD2. The CDR3 runs 19 residues. V lost 4 bases to trimming and J lost 0 bases; unmatched junction nucleotides: 13. Looked up from germline, CDR1 is SEHNR and CDR2 is FQNEAQ (reference sequence). The CDR3 spells CASSSPQTSGRSNSYEQYF. CDR3 DNA sequence: TGTGCCAGCAGCTCCCCCCAGACTAGCGGGAGATCTAACTCCTACGAGCAGTACTTC.

The chain is built from TRBV11-2 and TRBJ2-5; 10 bases are a match to TRBD1. V lost 5 bases and J lost 4; bases outside the gene matches: 13. The CDR3 covers 17 residues. Germline values: CDR1 SGHAT, CDR2 FQNNGV. This CDR3 is CASSPKGTGVGGETQYF. The CDR3 DNA sequence: TGTGCCAGCAGCCCCAAGGGGACAGGGGTCGGCGGAGAGACCCAGTACTTC.

V and J are TRBV11-2 and TRBJ2-7; 8 bases map to TRBD1. The junction had 9 bases not matched to a gene; V was cut back by 4 bases and J by 4 bases. CDR1 and CDR2 from the germline V gene are SGHAT and FQNNGV. CDR3 length: 15 amino acids. DNA of the CDR3: TGTGCCAGCAGCTCCCAGACAGGGGCCGGGTACGAGCAGTACTTC. Amino acid sequence: CASSSQTGAGYEQYF.

The chain has TRBV10-3 and TRBJ2-3, with D perhaps matching TRBD2 (6 bases). This CDR3 contains 14 residues. Germline assignment: CDR1 ENHRY and CDR2 SYGVKD. The V end was cut by 2 bases, the J end by 4 bases, with 10 bases between. CDR3 protein: CAISERDWADTQYF. The DNA of the CDR3 is TGTGCCATCAGTGAGAGGGACTGGGCAGATACGCAGTATTTT.

On this clone: Other DNA sequences from this sample encode an identical CDR3 as well. The CDR3: CASSQRGEQYF. CDR3 coding DNA: TGTGCCAGCAGCCAACGGGGCGAGCAGTACTTC. V gene TRBV3-1 (or the pseudogene TRBV3-2) combines with J gene TRBJ2-7, with D possibly being TRBD2 (5 bases). This CDR3 is built from 11 residues. V dropped 2 bases and J dropped 6 bases, with 5 bases sitting between them. Germline CDR1 reads LGHDT; CDR2 reads YNNKEL (reference sequence).